Shown below are 12 T cell receptor beta chains from a single sample sequenced in a study of OX40 agonist ivuxolimab in advanced cancers. Data came from immunoSEQ multiplex PCR; TCRdb stores just in-frame clones and leaves some out. The table shows tens of thousands of clones, with roughly 85% occurring only once. Sequencing was performed on CD4+ or CD8+ T cells sorted from blood, taken in a trial of the OX40 agonist ivuxolimab. The source of these receptors is an adult with an advanced solid tumor such as melanoma, head and neck, liver or kidney cancer.

The chain uses TRBV19 and TRBJ2-3, with 7 bases fitting TRBD2. Germline V lookup: CDR1 LNHDA, CDR2 SQIVND (reference sequence). The CDR3 spans 15 residues. J gave up 5 bases and V 1 base, and 6 bases lay outside the gene matches. CDR3 nucleotide sequence: TGTGCCAGTAGTATAGTGGCGGGAGTGGGAGATACGCAGTATTTT. Encoded protein: CASSIVAGVGDTQYF.

The chain carries TRBV5-6 and TRBJ1-1; 9 positions match TRBD1. After removal of 1 base from V and 5 bases from J, the junction contained 18 bases not matched to a gene. CDR1 is SGHDT, CDR2 YYEEEE, per germline. The CDR3 consists of 19 residues. As DNA, the CDR3 is TGTGCCAGCAGCTTGAGCTTGGGGACAGGGACAGGGATGCGAACTGAAGCTTTCTTT. It codes for CASSLSLGTGTGMRTEAFF.

The V and J genes are TRBV5-1 and TRBJ1-4, with TRBD1 identical over 9 bases. This CDR3 is 15 amino acids long. With V trimmed by 2 bases and J by 3 bases, 2 bases remained unmatched. Germline CDR1 and CDR2: SGHRS and YFSETQ. The CDR3: CASSLTGGANEKLFF. The CDR3 bases are TGCGCCAGCAGCTTAACAGGGGGCGCTAATGAAAAACTGTTTTTT.

The chain uses TRBV6-1 and TRBJ1-5; 9 bases fit TRBD1. V was clipped by 6 bases and J by 6 bases; unmatched bases: 6. CDR3 size: 14 residues. From germline, CDR1 is MNHNS and CDR2 SASEGT. CDR3 region: CASREGQGIQPQHF. CDR3 DNA: TGTGCCAGCAGGGAGGGACAGGGTATTCAGCCCCAGCATTTT.

The chain has TRBV27 and TRBJ1-5; tentative D call: TRBD1 (5 bases). The CDR3 is 14 amino acids. Germline values: CDR1 MNHEY, CDR2 SMNVEV (reference sequence). V dropped 6 bases and J dropped 2 bases, with 11 bases sitting between them. DNA for the CDR3: TGTGCCAGCAGAGCTGGGACGGGCAATCAGCCCCAGCATTTT. Its protein product is CASRAGTGNQPQHF.

The rearrangement joins TRBV4-2 to TRBJ1-2; no reliable D call. There are 16 residues in the CDR3. In germline, CDR1 is LGHNA, CDR2 YNFKEQ. V was pared by 0 bases and J by 2 bases, with 13 bases between. CDR3: CASSQDFSGRNYGYTF. The CDR3 DNA is TGTGCCAGCAGCCAAGATTTTTCGGGCAGAAACTATGGCTACACCTTC.

The chain carries TRBV15 and TRBJ2-1; no reliable D call. Trimming pared 0 bases from V and 9 bases from J, leaving 6 bases between. Germline V gene data show CDR1 as LNHNV and CDR2 as YYDKDF (reference sequence). The CDR3 sequence is 12 residues long. The CDR3 DNA follows: TGTGCCACCAGCAGAGAGGAAGGTGAGCAGTTCTTC. This sequence encodes CATSREEGEQFF.

This sequence joins TRBV6-1 and TRBJ2-6; D gene uncertain. This CDR3 is built from 20 residues. V lost 2 bases, J lost 0 bases, and 20 bases lay in between. Germline V CDR1 and CDR2: MNHNS, SASEGT. The CDR3 nucleotides read TGTGCCAGCAGTGAAAGACGATTAAGGGATATAAGCTCTGGGGCCAACGTCCTGACTTTC. Protein: CASSERRLRDISSGANVLTF.

This chain links TRBV6-1 with TRBJ1-5, with a weak D call TRBD1 (6 bases). Trimming took 0 bases from V and 3 from J, leaving 9 bases between them. Germline V gene data show CDR1 as MNHNS and CDR2 as SASEGT. The CDR3 extends over 15 amino acids. The CDR3 here is CASSEAGGNNQPQHF. CDR3 DNA: TGTGCCAGCAGTGAAGCAGGGGGTAACAATCAGCCCCAGCATTTT.

The chain recombines TRBV11-2 with TRBJ2-7; D remains unclear. CDR1 is SGHAT, CDR2 FQNNGV, per germline. This CDR3 is built from 15 residues. Deletions cut 0 bases from V and 4 bases from J, with 13 bases between. The DNA of the CDR3 is TGTGCCAGCAGCTTAGATCGAGATAGGCCATACGAGCAGTACTTC. This translates into CASSLDRDRPYEQYF.

J is TRBJ2-4 and V is TRBV4-2; D gene uncertain. The CDR3 extends over 13 amino acids. The ends were cut back, 2 bases at V and 6 bases at J, with 8 bases in the middle. Germline V gene lookup returns CDR1 LGHNA and CDR2 YNFKEQ. The CDR3 sequence: CASSQPNANIQYF. The DNA of the CDR3 is TGTGCCAGCAGCCAACCCAACGCAAACATTCAGTACTTC.

The chain is built from TRBV7-9 and TRBJ2-5, with 10 positions matching TRBD1. Germline values: CDR1 SEHNR, CDR2 FQNEAQ (reference sequence). V shed 5 bases and J 10 bases; nucleotides not matched to a gene: 13. There are 15 residues in the CDR3. CDR3 in amino acids: CASSKDLTGGSDQYF. The CDR3 region has the DNA TGTGCCAGCAGCAAAGATTTGACAGGGGGCTCGGACCAGTACTTC.